This TCR beta chain was sequenced during a study of blood T cell repertoires in COVID-19. This clone was observed once. Only in-frame clones appear in the TCRdb table, and some are missing; sequencing was by immunoSEQ multiplex PCR. Of over 40,000 clones listed, nearly 85% are singletons. The V gene's germline CDR1 is LGHDT and CDR2 YNNKEL (reference sequence). This CDR3 contains 16 residues. V lost 1 base and J lost 2; bases outside the gene matches: 5. V gene TRBV3-1 (or the pseudogene TRBV3-2) combines with J gene TRBJ2-7; 10 bases fit TRBD2. The material sequenced was peripheral blood. The sequence came from a man aged 35 to 55 with acute or convalescent COVID-19. CDR3: CASSQGWSGRAYEQYF. The CDR3 DNA sequence: TGTGCCAGCAGCCAAGGTTGGAGCGGGAGGGCCTACGAGCAGTACTTC.